The clone carrying this T cell receptor beta chain was observed many times. In TCRdb, the 5' RACE reads were re-called with MiXCR into one record per CDR3 protein. The table lists around 180,000 distinct CDR3 sequences, 16% of them singletons. CDR1 and CDR2 (germline): SGHTA, FQGTGA. The CDR3 sequence is 17 residues long. V lost 5 bases to trimming and J lost 5 bases; unmatched junction nucleotides: 16. These data belong to a study of T-cell memory formation after mild COVID-19. The sequence derives from an adult woman who had mild COVID-19 (a few samples of this study predate the infection). Cell type and time point are not known. The sample consisted of PBMCs or a T cell subset sorted from them (not recorded which). The chain couples TRBV7-3 to TRBJ2-5; 8 bases fit TRBD2. In nucleotides, the CDR3 is TGTGCCAGCAGCCTTCGGACTAGCCCAGGAGCTGGGGAGACCCAGTACTTC. Translation gives CASSLRTSPGAGETQYF. Complete variable domain (other parts from reference TRBV7-3 and TRBJ2-5): GAGVSQTPSNKVTEKGKYVELRCDPISGHTALYWYRQSLGQGPEFLIYFQGTGAADDSGLPNDRFFAVRPEGSVSTLKIQRTERGDSAVYLCASSLRTSPGAGETQYFGPGTRLLVL.